This TCR beta chain was identified in a study of OX40 agonist ivuxolimab in advanced cancers. The study's findings and limits: Low clonal expansion, among the lowest seen, marked partial responders at 0.1-3.0 mg/kg. The authors also found low normalized T-cell clonal expansion in some nonresponders. There was clonal expansion of CD4+ and CD8+ blood T cells by week 6 at 0.1 to 3.0 mg/kg.

As regards this clone: As yet, its antigen is unknown.

Repertoires were generated with immunoSEQ multiplex PCR, while TCRdb's copy carries only in-frame clones and drops some. The sample holds 14,000 or so clones, about 60% seen once. The ends lost 7 bases at V and 3 bases at J; junction bases unmatched: 6. CDR1 is SGHVS and CDR2 is FQNEAQ in the germline V gene. CDR3 length: 13 amino acids. The starting material was CD4+ or CD8+ T cells sorted from blood, obtained in a trial of the OX40 agonist ivuxolimab. The genes are TRBV7-8 and TRBJ2-7; TRBD1 aligns across 7 bases. The receptor was derived from an adult with an advanced solid tumor such as melanoma, head and neck, liver or kidney cancer. CDR3: CASTGQTHYEQYF. The CDR3 coding sequence is TGTGCCAGCACGGGACAGACGCACTACGAGCAGTACTTC.